Sequencing of this T cell receptor (beta chain) was carried out in a study of cytomegalovirus exposure and HLA in healthy donors. The PCR ran on 60 Vbeta and 13 Jbeta primers. Assay: immunoSEQ multiplex PCR; the TCRdb copy retains only in-frame clones and omits some. The sample comprises 200,000 or so clones, roughly four fifths of which are singletons, and around 2.1% rests with the top ten. Comments on this clone: Its antigen is as yet unknown. The same CDR3 also results from other DNA sequences found in this sample.

Study-level results: In vitro experiments confirmed that three CMV-associated chains were specific for CMV antigens.

The sequencing input was PBMCs. The sequence derives from a woman between 18 and 29 years old in good health and CMV-seropositive.

CDR3 sequence (DNA): TGTGCCACCAGGTCACAGGGAAACACCATATATTTT. It is translated as CATRSQGNTIYF. J is TRBJ1-3 and V is TRBV15; D unresolved. Looked up from germline, CDR1 is LNHNV and CDR2 is YYDKDF (reference sequence). V was pared by 6 bases and J by 4 bases, with 7 bases between. The CDR3 has 12 residues.